A single sample is the source of the 22 T cell receptor beta chains below, sequenced in a study of T cell responses to AZD1222 COVID-19 vaccine. Profiling relied on immunoSEQ multiplex PCR, and the TCRdb table lists in-frame clones only, not all of them. The sample holds around 120,000 clones, approximately 85% seen once. Sequenced here: peripheral blood, sampled on day 0 of AZD1222 vaccination. The receptors originated from an adult in good health.

This clone was found a few times. The rearrangement joins TRBV12-5 to TRBJ1-2, with 9 positions matching TRBD1. Germline CDR1 reads LGHNT; CDR2 reads FRNRAP. V gave up 6 bases and J gave up 4 bases; unmatched junction bases: 6. The CDR3 runs to 14 residues. The CDR3 DNA is TGTGCTAGTGGGACGGGACAGGGCGCCTATGGCTACACCTTC. It translates to CASGTGQGAYGYTF.

This chain joins TRBV5-4 and TRBJ1-2; tentative D call: TRBD1 (5 bases). The CDR3 is 11 residues long. V dropped 4 bases and J dropped 7 bases, with 8 bases sitting between them. Germline assignment: CDR1 SGHNT and CDR2 YYREEE (reference sequence). CDR3 DNA: TGTGCCAGCAGCCTAGGGGTTGGCTACACCTTC. This gives the protein CASSLGVGYTF.

This chain connects TRBV12-3 or TRBV12-4 to TRBJ1-5; 7 bases map to TRBD1. With 5 bases clipped from V and 7 bases from J, the junction kept 5 bases outside the gene matches. This CDR3 contains 13 residues. DNA of the CDR3: TGTGCCAGCAGTGACCAGGACAGGCAGCCCCAGCATTTT. Residues: CASSDQDRQPQHF.

The rearrangement uses TRBV3-1 (or the pseudogene TRBV3-2) and TRBJ2-7, with TRBD2 matching 7 bases. CDR1 is LGHDT, CDR2 YNNKEL, per germline (reference sequence). The CDR3 sequence is 14 residues long. J lost 4 bases, V lost 3 bases, and 6 bases had no gene match. CDR3 amino acids: CASSHFGGGYEQYF. DNA for the CDR3: TGTGCCAGCAGCCACTTCGGCGGGGGTTACGAGCAGTACTTC.

As for this clone: The CDR3 carries no conserved terminal phenylalanine or tryptophan, so it likely arises from a read error. The DNA is left out, because the CDR3 cannot be placed on it with certainty; the CDR3 is given as TCRdb lists it. The V call is TRBV5-6, the J call TRBJ1-6. The CDR3 comprises 17 residues, both ends counted. The germline V gene encodes CDR1 SGHDT and CDR2 YYEEEE. CDR3 loop: CASSLAGVGANAVAEFL.

The J gene is TRBJ1-4, the V gene TRBV30; D remains ambiguous. V was clipped by 0 bases and J by 8 bases, with 13 bases between them. The length of the CDR3 is 14 residues. The germline CDR1 and CDR2 sequences are GTSNPN and SVGIG (reference sequence). CDR3 DNA sequence: TGTGCCTGGAGTGTCGTTGGAGGAAGGGAAAAACTGTTTTTT. This codes for CAWSVVGGREKLFF.

This clone was counted only a few times. V gene TRBV7-2 combines with J gene TRBJ1-1; D perhaps matches TRBD1 (6 bases). The CDR3 extends over 14 amino acids. Trimming stripped 5 bases from V and 4 bases from J, with 14 bases between. Looked up from germline, CDR1 is SGHTA and CDR2 is FQGNSA. This chain's CDR3 is CASSLQGVGTEAFF. Written as DNA, the CDR3 is TGTGCCAGCAGCCTACAGGGTGTGGGCACTGAAGCTTTCTTT.

The V call is TRBV5-5, the J call TRBJ2-1; D remains unclear. The CDR3 has 15 amino acids. The V end lost 0 bases, the J end lost 2 bases, and 9 bases lay between the germline ends. Germline V lookup: CDR1 SGHKS, CDR2 YYEKEE (reference sequence). In nucleotides, the CDR3 is TGTGCCAGCAGCTTGGGGGGATCCCCCTACAATGAGCAGTTCTTC. This codes for CASSLGGSPYNEQFF.

V and J are TRBV6-6 and TRBJ2-5, with 8 bases matching TRBD1. Germline lookup yields CDR1 MNHNY and CDR2 SVGAGI (reference sequence). The CDR3 loop spans 15 amino acids. Unmatched junction bases numbered 10, after V lost 6 bases and J lost 4 bases. This CDR3 is CASSPGQGPRETQYF. In nucleotides, the CDR3 is TGTGCCAGCAGCCCCGGACAGGGACCTAGAGAGACCCAGTACTTC.

This chain joins TRBV19 and TRBJ2-1, with TRBD1 matching 7 bases. CDR3 length equals 15 residues. Germline CDR1 reads LNHDA; CDR2 reads SQIVND (reference sequence). V dropped 6 bases and J dropped 0; count of bases not matched to a gene: 5. Here the CDR3 DNA reads TGTGCCAGTAGACTGGACAGGAGCTCCTACAATGAGCAGTTCTTC. Translated: CASRLDRSSYNEQFF.

This chain joins TRBV5-6 and TRBJ2-7; perhaps D is TRBD1 or TRBD2 (6 bases each). V lost 4 bases and J lost 5, with 13 bases in between. This CDR3 comprises 13 residues. CDR1 and CDR2 from the germline V gene are SGHDT and YYEEEE. The CDR3 here is CASSPVGGNEQYF. The CDR3 DNA sequence: TGTGCCAGCAGCCCCGTCGGGGGCAACGAGCAGTACTTC.

The chain employs TRBV19 and TRBJ2-7; no clear D gene. This CDR3 is built from 13 residues. V was shortened by 3 bases and J by 4 bases, with 10 bases between the two germline ends. The germline gives CDR1 LNHDA, CDR2 SQIVND (reference sequence). CDR3 region: CASSIRPAYEQYF. CDR3 DNA: TGTGCCAGTAGTATTAGACCCGCTTACGAGCAGTACTTC.

This clone came up many times. This chain links TRBV13 with TRBJ1-2; 7 bases align to TRBD1. This CDR3 has 14 residues. Trimming at V came to 5 bases and at J to 5 bases, leaving 8 bases not matched to a gene. Germline V CDR1 and CDR2: PRHDT, FYEKMQ (reference sequence). CDR3 sequence (DNA): TGTGCCAGCAGCCAAGACAGGGCGCGGTATGGCTACACCTTC. Translation gives CASSQDRARYGYTF.

The chain carries TRBV28 and TRBJ2-5; D gene ambiguous. The V and J ends lost 2 bases and 5 bases respectively, with 6 bases between them. The length of the CDR3 is 12 residues. CDR1 is MDHEN and CDR2 is SYDVKM in the germline V gene. The CDR3 coding sequence is TGTGCCAGCAGTTTACCGAGCGAGACCCAGTACTTC. Its protein is CASSLPSETQYF.

The chain recombines TRBV6-5 with TRBJ1-2; TRBD1 aligns across 8 bases. With V trimmed by 2 bases and J by 14 bases, 4 bases remained unmatched. Germline V lookup: CDR1 MNHEY, CDR2 SVGAGI. This CDR3 has 11 amino acids. The DNA of the CDR3 is TGTGCCAGCAGTTACCCGGGACAGGAAACCTTC. The encoded protein is CASSYPGQETF.

V usage is TRBV19 and J usage is TRBJ2-1; no firm D call. Trimming left V 8 bases short and J 0 bases short, with 8 bases between. The CDR3 covers 13 residues. CDR1 and CDR2 from the germline V gene are LNHDA and SQIVND (reference sequence). For the CDR3, the DNA is TGTGCCAGTGCATGGAGCTCCTACAATGAGCAGTTCTTC. Translating gives CASAWSSYNEQFF.

V and J are TRBV15 and TRBJ2-7; 9 positions agree with TRBD1. Unmatched junction bases numbered 7, after V lost 1 base and J lost 6 bases. Germline CDR1 and CDR2: LNHNV and YYDKDF (reference sequence). The CDR3 covers 15 residues. CDR3: CATSRVGQGPIEQYF. The CDR3 DNA sequence: TGTGCCACCAGCAGAGTGGGACAGGGCCCCATCGAGCAGTACTTC.

Only one count was recorded for this clone. Within the sample, other DNA sequences also encode this same CDR3. The chain couples TRBV7-2 to TRBJ2-7; TRBD1 aligns across 7 bases. The J segment lost 0 bases and the V segment lost 1 base, leaving 3 bases of the junction unmatched. CDR1 is SGHTA, CDR2 FQGNSA, per germline. The CDR3 runs 15 residues. The CDR3 DNA reads TGTGCCAGCAGCTTAGGGACAGGCCTCTCCTACGAGCAGTACTTC. This translates into CASSLGTGLSYEQYF.

The chain is built from TRBV20-1 and TRBJ1-2, with unresolved D. The V gene lost 3 bases and the J gene lost 2 bases, with 7 bases spanning the gap. The CDR3 is made up of 12 amino acids. CDR1 is DFQATT, CDR2 SNEGSKA, per germline (reference sequence). CDR3 nucleotides: TGCAGTGCTAGTCCCGGAAACTATGGCTACACCTTC. It codes for CSASPGNYGYTF.

The V gene is TRBV11-3, the J gene TRBJ1-5, with D unresolved. The V gene's germline CDR1 is SGHNT and CDR2 YENEEA. The CDR3 contains 15 residues. V was clipped by 0 bases and J by 1 base, with 7 bases between them. CDR3: CASSLDSASNQPQHF. For the CDR3, the DNA is TGTGCCAGCAGCTTAGATTCGGCGAGCAATCAGCCCCAGCATTTT.

This sequence joins TRBV19 and TRBJ2-7; D gene uncertain. The V gene lost 8 bases and the J gene lost 6 bases, with 8 bases spanning the gap. The CDR3 has 10 residues. Germline assignment: CDR1 LNHDA and CDR2 SQIVND (reference sequence). This chain's CDR3 is CASGHVEQYF. The DNA for the CDR3 is TGTGCCAGTGGCCACGTCGAGCAGTACTTC. The complete variable domain, with remaining parts taken from reference TRBV19 and TRBJ2-7, reads DGGITQSPKYLFRKEGQNVTLSCEQNLNHDAMYWYRQDPGQGLRLIYYSQIVNDFQKGDIAEGYSVSREKKESFPLTVTSAQKNPTAFYLCASGHVEQYFGPGTRLTVT.

The J gene is TRBJ1-1, the V gene TRBV5-1, with D tentatively TRBD1 (5 bases). Between the trimmed V and J ends, which lost 0 bases and 11 bases, there was a span of 14 bases. CDR3 size: 13 residues. The V gene's germline CDR1 is SGHRS and CDR2 YFSETQ. The CDR3 reads CASSLEGAPWAFF. CDR3 DNA: TGCGCCAGCAGCTTGGAAGGGGCCCCTTGGGCTTTCTTT. The variable domain in full, with the rest retrieved from reference TRBV5-1 and TRBJ1-1, is KAGVTQTPRYLIKTRGQQVTLSCSPISGHRSVSWYQQTPGQGLQFLFEYFSETQRNKGNFPGRFSGRQFSNSRSEMNVSTLELGDSALYLCASSLEGAPWAFFGQGTRLTVV.